These T cell receptor beta chains were read from a single sample in a study of control samples from healthy donors and cancer patients. Profiled with immunoSEQ multiplex PCR; TCRdb holds only in-frame clones, not every one. The profile covers around 180,000 clones, with around nine tenths appearing a single time and about 5.3% taken by the ten largest. The sequencing input was blood. These TCRs come from a woman aged 25 to 39 in good health. Each CDR3 is given with its conserved first and last residue. The D gene is left open where the match is weak. Some rows have no size entry. The others give once, few or many, or a class for an expanded clone.

V gene: TRBV2
J gene: TRBJ1-3
D gene: NA
clone size: NA
CDR3 protein: CASTAGNTIYF
CDR3 DNA: TGTGCCAGCACCGCGGGAAACACCATATATTTT

V gene: TRBV5-1
J gene: TRBJ1-2
D gene: NA
clone size: NA
CDR3 protein: CASSFRDDFRQAPNYGYTF
CDR3 DNA: TGCGCCAGCAGCTTCCGTGACGACTTTCGGCAGGCACCTAACTATGGCTACACCTTC

V gene: TRBV27
J gene: TRBJ1-4
D gene: NA
clone size: once
CDR3 protein: CASSPRFNEKLFF
CDR3 DNA: TGTGCCAGCAGTCCCAGGTTTAATGAAAAACTGTTTTTT

V gene: TRBV18
J gene: TRBJ2-2
D gene: NA
clone size: NA
CDR3 protein: CASSPRTGDTGELFF
CDR3 DNA: TGTGCCAGCTCACCAAGGACGGGGGACACCGGGGAGCTGTTTTTT

V gene: TRBV9
J gene: TRBJ2-1
D gene: NA
clone size: few
CDR3 protein: CASSVTPGSNEQFF
CDR3 DNA: TGTGCCAGCAGCGTAACTCCCGGGAGCAATGAGCAGTTCTTC

V gene: TRBV10-2
J gene: TRBJ2-1
D gene: NA
clone size: NA
CDR3 protein: CASSGIAEGNEQFF
CDR3 DNA: TGCGCCAGCAGTGGCATAGCGGAAGGGAATGAGCAGTTCTTC

V gene: TRBV7-9
J gene: TRBJ2-3
D gene: TRBD2
clone size: NA
CDR3 protein: CASRIAGTSTDTQYF
CDR3 DNA: TGTGCCAGCAGGATAGCGGGTACTAGCACAGATACGCAGTATTTT

V gene: TRBV5-5
J gene: TRBJ2-3
D gene: TRBD1
clone size: NA
CDR3 protein: CASSLRSGTATDTQYF
CDR3 DNA: TGTGCCAGCAGCTTGAGGTCGGGGACAGCCACAGATACGCAGTATTTT

V gene: TRBV29-1
J gene: TRBJ1-2
D gene: NA
clone size: NA
CDR3 protein: CSVDSYGYTF
CDR3 DNA: TGCAGCGTTGACAGCTATGGCTACACCTTC

V gene: TRBV28
J gene: TRBJ1-1
D gene: TRBD1
clone size: NA
CDR3 protein: CASIGQGGENTEAFF
CDR3 DNA: TGTGCCAGCATCGGACAGGGGGGGGAGAACACTGAAGCTTTCTTT

V gene: TRBV7-9
J gene: TRBJ2-2
D gene: NA
clone size: once
CDR3 protein: CASSLEDLGELFF
CDR3 DNA: TGTGCCAGCAGCTTAGAGGATCTCGGGGAGCTGTTTTTT